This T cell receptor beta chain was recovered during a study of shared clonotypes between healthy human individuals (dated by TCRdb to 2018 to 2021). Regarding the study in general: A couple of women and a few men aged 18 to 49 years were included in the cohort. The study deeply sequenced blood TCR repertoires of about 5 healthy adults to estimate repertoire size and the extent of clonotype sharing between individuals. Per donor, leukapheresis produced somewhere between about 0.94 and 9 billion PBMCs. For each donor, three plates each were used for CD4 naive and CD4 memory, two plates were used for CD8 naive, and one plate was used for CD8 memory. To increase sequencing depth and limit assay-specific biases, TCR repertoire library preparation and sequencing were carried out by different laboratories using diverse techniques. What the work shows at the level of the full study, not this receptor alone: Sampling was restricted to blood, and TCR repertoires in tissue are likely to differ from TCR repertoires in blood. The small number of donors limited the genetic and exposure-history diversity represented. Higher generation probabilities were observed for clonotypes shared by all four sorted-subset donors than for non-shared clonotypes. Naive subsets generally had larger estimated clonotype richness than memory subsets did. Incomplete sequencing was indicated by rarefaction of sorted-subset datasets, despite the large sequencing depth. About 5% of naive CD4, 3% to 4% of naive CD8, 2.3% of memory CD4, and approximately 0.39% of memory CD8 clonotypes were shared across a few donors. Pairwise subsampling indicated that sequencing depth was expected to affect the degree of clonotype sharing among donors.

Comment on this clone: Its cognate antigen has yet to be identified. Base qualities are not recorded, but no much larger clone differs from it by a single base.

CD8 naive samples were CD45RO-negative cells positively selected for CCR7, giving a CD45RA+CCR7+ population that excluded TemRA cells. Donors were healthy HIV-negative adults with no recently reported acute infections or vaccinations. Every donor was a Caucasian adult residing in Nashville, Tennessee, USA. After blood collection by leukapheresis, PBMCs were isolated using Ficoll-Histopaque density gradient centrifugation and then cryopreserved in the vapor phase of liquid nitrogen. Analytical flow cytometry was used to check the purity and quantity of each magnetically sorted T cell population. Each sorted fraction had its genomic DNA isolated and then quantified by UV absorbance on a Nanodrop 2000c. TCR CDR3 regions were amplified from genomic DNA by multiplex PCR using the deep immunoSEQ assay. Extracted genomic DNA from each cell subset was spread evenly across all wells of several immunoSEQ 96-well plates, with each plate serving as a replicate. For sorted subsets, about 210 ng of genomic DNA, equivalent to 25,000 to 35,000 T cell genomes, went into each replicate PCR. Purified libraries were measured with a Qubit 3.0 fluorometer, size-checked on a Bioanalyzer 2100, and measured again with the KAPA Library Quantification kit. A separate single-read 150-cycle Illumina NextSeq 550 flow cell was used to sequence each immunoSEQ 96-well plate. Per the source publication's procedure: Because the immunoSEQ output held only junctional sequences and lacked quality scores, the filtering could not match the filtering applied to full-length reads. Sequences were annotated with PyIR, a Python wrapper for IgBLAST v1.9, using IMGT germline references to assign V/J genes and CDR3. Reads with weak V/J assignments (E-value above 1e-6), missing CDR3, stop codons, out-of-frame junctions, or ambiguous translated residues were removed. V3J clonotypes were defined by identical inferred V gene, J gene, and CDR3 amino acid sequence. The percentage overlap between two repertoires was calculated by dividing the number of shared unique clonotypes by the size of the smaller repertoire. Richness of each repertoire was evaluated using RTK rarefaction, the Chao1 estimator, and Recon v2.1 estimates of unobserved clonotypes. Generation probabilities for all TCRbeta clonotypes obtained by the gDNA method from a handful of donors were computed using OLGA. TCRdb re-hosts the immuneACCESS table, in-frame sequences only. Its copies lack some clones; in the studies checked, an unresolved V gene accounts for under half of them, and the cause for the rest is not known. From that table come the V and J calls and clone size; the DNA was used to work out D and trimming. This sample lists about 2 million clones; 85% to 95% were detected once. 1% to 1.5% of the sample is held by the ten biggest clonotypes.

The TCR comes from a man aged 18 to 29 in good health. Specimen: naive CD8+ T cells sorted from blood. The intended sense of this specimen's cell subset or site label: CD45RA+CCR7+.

The CDR3 here reads CASSTPGQEFYEQYF. DNA sequence: TGTGCCAGCAGCACACCGGGACAGGAGTTTTACGAGCAGTACTTC. The chain links TRBV14 with TRBJ2-7, with TRBD1 identical over 8 junction bases. The CDR3 sequence holds 15 residues, the cysteine and phenylalanine included. Kept here is only the CDR3 DNA, which spans 45 bases and is read in frame from base 1. CDR1 and CDR2 were assigned from the germline V gene as SGHDN and FVKESK. V ends up 5 bases short and J 4 bases short, with an unmatched junction base count of 10.